The present TCR beta chain was sequenced within a study of CD8 T cells in Susac syndrome. Study-wide results and caveats: As acknowledged by the study, its TCR sequencing and HLA analysis included a relatively small number of individuals.

CD8+ and CD4+ T cells taken from blood had their TCR beta sequenced. The multiple sclerosis controls were treatment-naive patients, and their relapsing-remitting disease was stable or active. Details on this clonotype: What it binds is unknown.

An input of roughly 0.5 to 1 ug of RNA was subjected to reverse transcription using random hexamers. By means of immunoSEQ multiplex PCR, TCR beta CDR3 spanning 54 Vbeta and 13 Jbeta underwent amplification. TCRdb independently ran MiXCR on the immunoSEQ multiplex PCR reads; one entry per CDR3 protein. This table has around 200,000 distinct CDR3 sequences, more than 85% appearing once. The V end lost 4 bases, the J end lost 0 bases, and 16 bases lay between the germline ends. This CDR3 spans 17 amino acids. The germline CDR1 and CDR2 sequences are LGHDT and YNNKEL (reference sequence). The sample comprised CD4+ T cells from PBMCs. This TCR was recovered from a human donor with multiple sclerosis. The rearrangement links TRBV3-1 to TRBJ1-3, with D maybe TRBD1 (6 bases). This CDR3 reads CASSRNPTGSSGNTIYF. CDR3 DNA sequence: TGTGCCAGCAGCCGGAACCCGACAGGAAGCTCTGGAAACACCATATATTTT.